The 10 T cell receptor beta chains below all came from one sample that was sequenced in a study of identical twins. TCRdb re-called the 5' RACE reads with MiXCR, one entry per CDR3 protein. The sample includes 500,000 to 700,000 distinct CDR3 sequences, 7% to 7.5% seen only once; the top ten take roughly 1.5%. A further study also used this sample, focusing on yellow fever vaccine responses in identical twins.

Source material: PBMCs. The source of these receptors is a young woman in good health.

The chain uses TRBV6-1 and TRBJ2-1, with D uncertain. The length of the CDR3 is 15 residues. V was shortened by 6 bases and J by 0 bases, with 12 bases between the two germline ends. Germline loops: CDR1 MNHNS, CDR2 SASEGT. CDR3 in amino acids: CASRPTLSSYNEQFF. Written as DNA, the CDR3 is TGTGCCAGCAGGCCGACCCTAAGCTCCTACAATGAGCAGTTCTTC.

Only a few counts were recorded for this clonotype. The V and J genes are TRBV10-3 and TRBJ1-1; D unresolved. Germline-derived CDR1 and CDR2 are ENHRY and SYGVKD. This CDR3 has 14 amino acids. Deletions cut 3 bases from V and 3 bases from J, with 11 bases between. The CDR3 sequence: CAISDAGRDTEAFF. In DNA form, the CDR3 reads TGTGCCATCAGTGATGCGGGGAGAGACACTGAAGCTTTCTTT.

A single count supports this clonotype. A much larger clone sits a single nucleotide away, making a read error possible. The chain links TRBV3-1 to TRBJ2-5; 7 positions match TRBD1. The CDR3 contains 14 residues. The germline CDR1 and CDR2 sequences are LGHDT and YNNKEL (reference sequence). CDR3 in DNA: TGTGCCAGCAGCCAGGGACAGTTCCAAGAGACCCAGAACTTC. Translated, it gives CASSQGQFQETQNF.

This clonotype has only a few counts. This chain joins TRBV18 and TRBJ1-2, with unresolved D. The germline V and J ends were trimmed by 0 bases and 2 bases, with 7 bases remaining between them. Germline lookup yields CDR1 KGHSH and CDR2 LQKENI. CDR3 length: 14 residues. CDR3 in DNA: TGTGCCAGCTCACCACCGGAGGAAAACTATGGCTACACCTTC. This translates into CASSPPEENYGYTF.

V usage is TRBV11-1 and J usage is TRBJ2-7; D is possibly TRBD1 (8 bases). Trimming took off 5 bases at V and 2 bases at J, with 25 bases between the two ends. Per the germline V gene, CDR1 is SGHAT and CDR2 is FQDESV (reference sequence). The CDR3 covers 18 residues. CDR3 DNA sequence: TGTGCCAGCAGCACCCACTCGGACAGGGAGGGCGCAGCCTACGAGCAGTACTTC. Its translation is CASSTHSDREGAAYEQYF.

V usage is TRBV11-2 and J usage is TRBJ2-1, with TRBD2 as a possible D gene (6 bases). Trimming cost V 0 bases and J 4 bases, with 22 bases left between them. Germline CDR1 is SGHAT and CDR2 is FQNNGV. The length of the CDR3 is 19 residues. CDR3 DNA sequence: TGTGCCAGCAGCTTAGAGTTTGTAGACTGGAGACTAGAGTACAATGAGCAGTTCTTC. Translated, it gives CASSLEFVDWRLEYNEQFF.

V gene TRBV7-6 combines with J gene TRBJ2-1; no clear D gene. Germline V gives CDR1 SGHVS, CDR2 FNYEAQ. CDR3 length: 16 residues. Trimming left V 5 bases short and J 5 bases short, with 19 bases between. CDR3: CASSPALPIVDNEQFF. In DNA form, the CDR3 reads TGTGCCAGCAGCCCAGCACTACCGATCGTAGACAATGAGCAGTTCTTC.

At least ten counts were recorded for this clonotype. This chain links TRBV28 with TRBJ2-7; 9 nucleotides line up with TRBD1. V was clipped by 3 bases and J by 7 bases; unmatched bases: 7. Germline-derived CDR1 and CDR2 are MDHEN and SYDVKM. The CDR3 runs to 14 residues. DNA for the CDR3: TGTGCCAGCAGTTTTAGGGACAGGGAATGGGAGCAGTACGTC. This sequence encodes CASSFRDREWEQYV.

This clonotype was detected ten times or more. This rearrangement joins TRBV20-1 to TRBJ1-1, with no clear D. Germline values: CDR1 DFQATT, CDR2 SNEGSKA (reference sequence). V was cut by 3 bases and J by 1 base, with 3 bases left in between. This CDR3 has 11 amino acids. The CDR3 spells CSASTNTEAFF. DNA for the CDR3: TGCAGTGCTAGTACGAACACTGAAGCTTTCTTT.

This clonotype was detected many times. V gene TRBV20-1 combines with J gene TRBJ2-3; 8 bases are a match to TRBD2. Germline V gene sequence: CDR1 DFQATT, CDR2 SNEGSKA (reference sequence). The J segment lost 5 bases and the V segment lost 5 bases, leaving 6 bases of the junction unmatched. The CDR3 has 13 amino acids. The DNA for the CDR3 is TGCAGTGCTCAGTCGGGAGGGCGAGATACGCAGTATTTT. Translated: CSAQSGGRDTQYF.